The 8 T cell receptor beta chains below were found in one sample sequenced in a study of blood T cell repertoires in COVID-19. The data were produced by immunoSEQ multiplex PCR, yet TCRdb's version contains in-frame clones alone and is incomplete. The table has about 170,000 clones, roughly 88% seen once. Source material: peripheral blood. Every receptor here comes from a man aged 60-69 years who had recovered from COVID-19.

CDR3 DNA sequence: TGTGCCAGCAGCGGACAGGGTTATAATTCACCCCTCCACTTT. Translation gives CASSGQGYNSPLHF. The chain has TRBV2 and TRBJ1-6; TRBD1 agrees at 8 bases. This CDR3 has 14 amino acids. The V and J ends lost 6 bases and 4 bases, in that order; junction bases with no gene match: 2. Germline loops: CDR1 SNHLY, CDR2 FYNNEI.

CDR3 nucleotide sequence: TGCAGTGCTAGTCGACATATGAACACTGAAGCTTTCTTT. It specifies CSASRHMNTEAFF. The chain is built from TRBV20-1 and TRBJ1-1; D ambiguous. Trimming removed 3 bases at V and 0 bases at J, with 8 bases between. Germline assignment: CDR1 DFQATT and CDR2 SNEGSKA (reference sequence). The CDR3 covers 13 residues.

The chain employs TRBV19 and TRBJ2-3; D is possibly TRBD2 (6 bases). Germline CDR1 is LNHDA and CDR2 is SQIVND (reference sequence). Trimming removed 4 bases at V and 0 bases at J, with 17 bases between. This CDR3 contains 17 residues. The CDR3 sequence is CASSRWDLGLSTDTQYF. CDR3 DNA: TGTGCCAGTAGTAGATGGGACTTGGGTCTAAGCACAGATACGCAGTATTTT.

The chain recombines TRBV5-4 with TRBJ2-7; 10 nucleotides line up with TRBD1. The trim removed 4 bases at V and 2 bases at J, leaving 6 bases unmatched. The CDR3 loop spans 15 amino acids. From germline, CDR1 is SGHNT and CDR2 YYREEE (reference sequence). The CDR3, as DNA: TGTGCCAGCAGCCTCGGGACAGGGGAGGCCTACGAGCAGTACTTC. Translating it yields CASSLGTGEAYEQYF.

The chain combines TRBV7-3 with TRBJ2-3; D possibly corresponds to TRBD2 (6 bases). V was pared by 3 bases and J by 4 bases, with 14 bases between. The CDR3 has 15 residues. CDR1 SGHTA and CDR2 FQGTGA come from the germline V gene. The CDR3, as DNA: TGTGCCAGCAGCTTCGGCCCCGGGACTTCAGATACGCAGTATTTT. Its protein is CASSFGPGTSDTQYF.

The V gene is TRBV28, the J gene TRBJ1-1; D perhaps matches TRBD1 (6 bases). Germline CDR1 is MDHEN and CDR2 is SYDVKM. V was pared by 6 bases and J by 5 bases, with 16 bases between. The CDR3 spans 14 residues. This chain's CDR3 is CASRATGRVTEAFF. CDR3 coding DNA: TGTGCCAGCAGGGCTACAGGGAGGGTAACTGAAGCTTTCTTT.

The V call is TRBV5-4, the J call TRBJ2-4, with D possibly being TRBD2 (7 bases). V lost 4 bases and J 9 bases, leaving 17 bases between the germline ends. Germline V gives CDR1 SGHNT, CDR2 YYREEE (reference sequence). The CDR3 covers 14 residues. CDR3 sequence: CASSRDYQGSIQYF. Here the CDR3 DNA reads TGTGCCAGCAGCCGGGACTATCAGGGGAGCATTCAGTACTTC.

J is TRBJ1-5 and V is TRBV6-5, with D possibly matching TRBD1 (6 bases). The V end was cut by 6 bases, the J end by 2 bases, with 14 bases between. CDR3 length equals 15 residues. CDR1 and CDR2 from the germline V gene are MNHEY and SVGAGI. As DNA, the CDR3 is TGTGCCAGCAGGAAAAAACAGGGAGGCAATCAGCCCCAGCATTTT. Its translation is CASRKKQGGNQPQHF.